The 4 T cell receptor beta chains presented below share a single source sample, sequenced in a study of OX40 agonist ivuxolimab in advanced cancers. Library prep was done by the immunoSEQ multiplex PCR assay. TCRdb's version of the immuneACCESS table is confined to in-frame rearrangements and falls short of the full clone set. An unresolved V gene accounts for under half of the shortfall where checked; the remainder is of unknown origin. The sample has about 100,000 clones on record, about nine tenths of them singletons. The ten largest clones represent more than 0.25% of the sample. Sequenced here: CD4+ or CD8+ T cells sorted from blood, sampled in a trial of the OX40 agonist ivuxolimab. The receptors were gathered from an adult with an advanced solid tumor such as melanoma, head and neck, liver or kidney cancer.

The rearrangement joins TRBV9 to TRBJ1-1; no definite D call. CDR1 is SGDLS, CDR2 YYNGEE, per germline. This CDR3 contains 13 residues. Trimming cost V 4 bases and J 1 base, with 8 bases left between them. The CDR3 protein is CASSPPGNTEAFF. The DNA for the CDR3 is TGTGCCAGCAGCCCCCCAGGGAACACTGAAGCTTTCTTT.

The chain links TRBV2 to TRBJ1-1, with D unclear. V lost 6 bases and J lost 7, with 15 bases in between. CDR3 length: 13 amino acids. Germline CDR1 reads SNHLY; CDR2 reads FYNNEI. The CDR3 loop is CASRADGKREAFF. The CDR3 bases are TGTGCCAGCAGGGCGGACGGTAAACGTGAAGCTTTCTTT.

This clone showed up just once. V gene TRBV7-2 combines with J gene TRBJ2-5, with 7 bases that match TRBD2. This CDR3 is 15 amino acids long. Germline CDR1 and CDR2: SGHTA and FQGNSA. V dropped 3 bases and J dropped 2; count of bases not matched to a gene: 6. CDR3 sequence (DNA): TGTGCCAGCAGCTTGGGAGGGCTAGCGCAAGAGACCCAGTACTTC. The encoded protein is CASSLGGLAQETQYF.

The chain recombines TRBV4-3 with TRBJ2-5, with 13 bases identical to TRBD2. With 0 bases clipped from V and 4 bases from J, the junction kept 20 bases outside the gene matches. The CDR3 contains 22 residues. Germline CDR1 is LGHNA and CDR2 is YSLEER. The DNA of the CDR3 is TGCGCCAGCAGCCAAGATCGGGCAAGGGGGACAACTAGCGGGAGGGCCTTAGAGACCCAGTACTTC. This encodes CASSQDRARGTTSGRALETQYF.